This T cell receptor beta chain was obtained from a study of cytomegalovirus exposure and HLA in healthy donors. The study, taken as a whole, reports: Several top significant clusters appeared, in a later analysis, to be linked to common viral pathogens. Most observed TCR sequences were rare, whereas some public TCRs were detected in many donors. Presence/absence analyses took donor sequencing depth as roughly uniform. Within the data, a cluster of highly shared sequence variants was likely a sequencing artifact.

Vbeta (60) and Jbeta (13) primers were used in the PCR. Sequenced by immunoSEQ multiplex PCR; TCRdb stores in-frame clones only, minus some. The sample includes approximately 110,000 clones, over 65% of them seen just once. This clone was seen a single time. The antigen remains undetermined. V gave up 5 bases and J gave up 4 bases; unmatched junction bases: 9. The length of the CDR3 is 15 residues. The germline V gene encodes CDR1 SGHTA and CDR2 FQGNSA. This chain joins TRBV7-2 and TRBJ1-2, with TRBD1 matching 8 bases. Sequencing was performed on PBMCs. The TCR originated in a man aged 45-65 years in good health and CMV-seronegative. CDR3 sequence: CASSPGRTGIYGYTF. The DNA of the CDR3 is TGTGCCAGCAGCCCGGGCCGGACAGGGATCTATGGCTACACCTTC.